The 3 T cell receptor beta chains presented below share a single source sample, sequenced in a study of blood T cells in healthy people across ages. For the second PCR, which ran for 7 to 11 cycles, a sample-barcoded 5' primer and a J-beta primer mix were used. One entry per CDR3 protein, called by TCRdb with MiXCR from the 5' RACE reads. This repertoire shows hundreds of thousands of distinct CDR3 sequences, roughly 31% found once; its top ten account for less than 20%. Sequencing was carried out using blood. Source of these receptors: a woman older than 75 in good health.

At least ten counts were recorded for this clonotype. The chain carries TRBV20-1 and TRBJ2-5; 9 nucleotides match TRBD2. This CDR3 spans 15 amino acids. Germline-derived CDR1 and CDR2 are DFQATT and SNEGSKA (reference sequence). V gave up 6 bases and J gave up 11 bases; unmatched junction bases: 19. The CDR3 DNA reads as TGCAGTGCCCACCCTCCTGGTAGCGGGGGCGGCGCTCAGTACTTC. This gives the protein CSAHPPGSGGGAQYF.

The chain joins TRBV20-1 to TRBJ1-2; 7 bases are shared with TRBD1. The CDR3 contains 13 residues. From germline, CDR1 is DFQATT and CDR2 SNEGSKA (reference sequence). The CDR3 nucleotides are TGCGCTGCTCTCCAGGGGGGAACGGATGGCTACACCTTC. This sequence encodes CAALQGGTDGYTF.

Comment on this clonotype: This may stem from a read error, because a much larger clone lies one nucleotide away. The chain employs TRBV7-2 and TRBJ2-7; 10 bases agree with TRBD2. Trimming removed 5 bases from V and 2 bases from J; junction bases left unmatched: 6. The CDR3 contains 15 residues. The germline gives CDR1 SGHTA, CDR2 FQGNSA. The CDR3 sequence is CASSRQSGGAYEQYV. Written as DNA, the CDR3 is TGTGCCAGCAGCCGGCAAAGCGGGGGGGCCTACGAGCAGTACGTC.